This entry lists 31 T cell receptor beta chains sequenced from one sample in a study of blood T cells in healthy people across ages. It was with a sample-barcoded 5' primer and a J-beta primer mix that a second PCR of about 6 to 12 cycles was run. TCRdb re-called the 5' RACE reads with MiXCR, one entry per CDR3 protein. The data hold 700,000 to 950,000 distinct CDR3 sequences, with 58% observed a single time. Sample: blood. Receptors were obtained from a man aged 25-45 years in good health.

Here the CDR3 reads CASSRTGTSYGYTF. CDR3 in DNA: TGCGCCAGCAGCCGCACGGGGACATCCTATGGCTACACCTTC. J is TRBJ1-2 and V is TRBV5-1; D perhaps matches TRBD1 (6 bases). The germline gives CDR1 SGHRS, CDR2 YFSETQ. V was trimmed by 4 bases and J by 4 bases, leaving 14 bases between them. The CDR3 is made up of 14 amino acids.

This clonotype was seen a handful of times. The V gene is TRBV7-9, the J gene TRBJ1-2; 9 bases align to TRBD1. With 1 base clipped from V and 6 bases from J, the junction kept 6 bases outside the gene matches. The CDR3 length is 15 residues. The germline CDR1 and CDR2 sequences are SEHNR and FQNEAQ (reference sequence). CDR3 nucleotide sequence: TGTGCCAGCAGCTTAGAGTCCGGGACAGGGAATGGCTACACCTTC. It specifies CASSLESGTGNGYTF.

This clonotype was picked up many times. The chain combines TRBV29-1 with TRBJ2-1; tentative D call: TRBD2 (6 bases). CDR1 is SQVTM and CDR2 is ANQGSEA in the germline V gene. CDR3 length equals 15 residues. V was trimmed by 4 bases and J by 8 bases, leaving 21 bases between them. CDR3 nucleotides: TGCAGCGTTGTAGGTTTGGGGGGACGGGTGCATGAGCAGTTCTTC. Translated, it gives CSVVGLGGRVHEQFF.

This clonotype appeared a single time. The chain joins TRBV2 to TRBJ2-3; D unclear. The CDR3 has 14 residues. Germline V lookup: CDR1 SNHLY, CDR2 FYNNEI. Trimming pared 3 bases from V and 2 bases from J, leaving 9 bases between. CDR3 in amino acids: CASSESGNTDTQYF. The CDR3 coding sequence is TGTGCCAGCAGTGAGTCAGGAAACACAGATACGCAGTATTTT.

The rearrangement links TRBV12-3 or TRBV12-4 to TRBJ2-1; a possible D gene is TRBD2 (6 bases). The length of the CDR3 is 14 residues. Trimming shortened V by 8 bases and J by 1 base, and 12 bases separated the two germline ends. Here the CDR3 DNA reads TGTGCCAGCCTGCGGGACGGATCCTACAATGAGCAGTTCTTC. Translating gives CASLRDGSYNEQFF.

This clonotype was picked up one time. The junction shows a germline mismatch at one end, possibly a read error. Written as DNA, the CDR3 is TGTGTCAGCAGTGCAAAGATGACAGGGGGAGAGCAGTACTTC. It codes for CVSSAKMTGGEQYF. This chain connects TRBV12-3 or TRBV12-4 to TRBJ2-5, with 9 bases aligning to TRBD1. This CDR3 region has 14 residues.

The chain uses TRBV7-8 and TRBJ2-5, with D possibly being TRBD2 (6 bases). With 6 bases removed from V and 12 bases from J, the gap between germline ends came to 14 bases. Germline V CDR1 and CDR2: SGHVS, FQNEAQ. The CDR3 loop spans 11 amino acids. The CDR3 DNA sequence: TGTGCCAGCAGGCGATTGGGGGAGGAGTACTTC. Translated: CASRRLGEEYF. Full variable domain (remainder filled in from reference TRBV7-8 and TRBJ2-5): GAGVSQSPRYKVAKRGQDVALRCDPISGHVSLFWYQQALGQGPEFLTYFQNEAQLDKSGLPSDRFFAERPEGSVSTLKIQRTQQEDSAVYLCASRRLGEEYFGPGTRLLVL.

In the case of this clonotype: A read error may account for a junction end that differs from germline. The chain recombines TRBV6-2 or TRBV6-3 with TRBJ2-5; 9 bases are shared with TRBD2. Germline loops: CDR1 MNHEY, CDR2 SVGEGT. This CDR3 spans 16 amino acids. The CDR3 bases are TGTGCCAGTAGTTCTATCGGTCTAGCGGGACAAGAGACCCAGTACTTC. This encodes CASSSIGLAGQETQYF.

The chain combines TRBV12-5 with TRBJ2-3, with D hard to call. The V and J ends lost 2 bases and 6 bases respectively, with 15 bases between them. Per the germline V gene, CDR1 is LGHNT and CDR2 is FRNRAP. CDR3 length: 15 amino acids. The CDR3 is CASGLRGALADTQYF. In DNA form, the CDR3 reads TGTGCTAGTGGTTTGCGAGGAGCCCTTGCGGATACGCAGTATTTT.

The V call is TRBV20-1, the J call TRBJ2-4; D is unresolved. Germline V lookup: CDR1 DFQATT, CDR2 SNEGSKA (reference sequence). V lost 1 base and J lost 13, with 23 bases in between. The CDR3 sequence is 15 residues long. CDR3 nucleotide sequence: TGCAGTGCTAGAGGCTCTCGAGTAGTCGGCAATGAGCAGTACTTC. This gives the protein CSARGSRVVGNEQYF.

V and J are TRBV5-5 and TRBJ1-5; D is perhaps TRBD1 (6 bases). The CDR3 length is 13 residues. With 0 bases removed from V and 10 bases from J, the gap between germline ends came to 11 bases. Germline V lookup: CDR1 SGHKS, CDR2 YYEKEE (reference sequence). As DNA, the CDR3 is TGTGCCAGCAGCTTGGAGTTGGGGGCACCCCAGCATTTT. It encodes CASSLELGAPQHF.

This clonotype appeared a single time. This sequence joins TRBV5-8 and TRBJ1-5, with TRBD1 identical over 8 bases. The CDR3 extends over 17 amino acids. Trimming at V came to 1 base and at J to 1 base, leaving 7 bases not matched to a gene. Germline-derived CDR1 and CDR2 are SGHTS and YDEGEE. The CDR3 spells CASSLLQGAVSNQPQHF. The CDR3 DNA reads TGTGCCAGCAGCTTGCTTCAGGGGGCGGTGAGCAATCAGCCCCAGCATTTT.

The chain uses TRBV4-3 and TRBJ2-4; the match to TRBD2 covers 8 bases. The J call is doubtful: the DNA matches TRBJ2-7 better. This CDR3 has 15 amino acids. Per the germline V gene, CDR1 is LGHNA and CDR2 is YSLEER. CDR3 region: CASSHRAGVGYEQYF. The CDR3 DNA reads as TGCGCCAGCAGCCACCGAGCGGGAGTAGGCTACGAGCAGTACTTC.

This clonotype has a count of ten or more. This chain uses TRBV27 with TRBJ1-2; D uncertain. Germline V gives CDR1 MNHEY, CDR2 SMNVEV (reference sequence). V lost 5 bases to trimming and J lost 4 bases, with 11 bases between them. This CDR3 spans 13 amino acids. The CDR3 region is CASSPSGGYGYTF. Written as DNA, the CDR3 is TGTGCCAGCAGTCCGTCGGGTGGCTATGGCTACACCTTC.

The chain has TRBV4-3 and TRBJ1-2; the match to TRBD1 covers 8 bases. V lost 3 bases, J lost 4 bases, and 7 bases stayed unmatched. This CDR3 is built from 15 residues. Germline CDR1 reads LGHNA; CDR2 reads YSLEER. For the CDR3, the DNA is TGCGCCAGCAGCCAGGAGGACAGGGTTGGCTATGGCTACACCTTC. Residues: CASSQEDRVGYGYTF.

Comments on this clonotype: The junction and the germline gene differ at one end; a read error may be behind it. In nucleotides, the CDR3 is TGTGCCAGCAGCTTCGCTGCAGACAGCCCCTATGACTACACCTTC. As protein: CASSFAADSPYDYTF. The V and J genes are TRBV7-3 and TRBJ1-2, with D possibly matching TRBD1 (5 bases). The germline V gene encodes CDR1 SGHTA and CDR2 FQGTGA. There are 15 residues in the CDR3.

This chain connects TRBV12-3 or TRBV12-4 to TRBJ2-7; 14 bases align to TRBD2. Germline trimming cut 4 bases from V and 6 bases from J; bases unmatched to any gene: 5. CDR3 length equals 15 residues. This CDR3 is CASSWTSGRFREQYF. The CDR3 DNA follows: TGTGCCAGCAGTTGGACTAGCGGGAGGTTTCGCGAGCAGTACTTC.

This clonotype showed up many times. This chain joins TRBV7-8 and TRBJ1-5; no definite D call. V lost 1 base to trimming and J lost 6 bases, with 7 bases between them. The germline V gene encodes CDR1 SGHVS and CDR2 FQNEAQ. This CDR3 has 13 amino acids. The CDR3, as DNA: TGTGCCAGCAGCTTAGAGGGTCTTCAGCCCCAGCATTTT. It translates to CASSLEGLQPQHF.

The rearrangement uses TRBV29-1 and TRBJ1-1, with D possibly matching TRBD1 (6 bases). This CDR3 is built from 13 residues. Germline CDR1 is SQVTM and CDR2 is ANQGSEA. V gave up 3 bases and J gave up 6 bases, with 14 bases separating them. The CDR3 bases are TGCAGCGTTGAGCGAGCAGGGGCCCCTGAAGCTTTCTTT. Translating gives CSVERAGAPEAFF. The full variable domain, its missing parts supplied by reference TRBV29-1 and TRBJ1-1, is SAVISQKPSRDICQRGTSLTIQCQVDSQVTMMFWYRQQPGQSLTLIATANQGSEATYESGFVIDKFPISRPNLTFSTLTVSNMSPEDSSIYLCSVERAGAPEAFFGQGTRLTVV.

V gene TRBV7-9 combines with J gene TRBJ2-4, with 9 bases lining up with TRBD1. V lost 8 bases and J lost 7; bases outside the gene matches: 6. Looked up from germline, CDR1 is SEHNR and CDR2 is FQNEAQ (reference sequence). The CDR3 is 13 residues long. The CDR3 is CASDWTGDNIQYF. As DNA, the CDR3 is TGTGCCAGCGACTGGACAGGGGATAACATTCAGTACTTC. Complete variable domain (other parts from reference TRBV7-9 and TRBJ2-4): DTGVSQNPRHKITKRGQNVTFRCDPISEHNRLYWYRQTLGQGPEFLTYFQNEAQLEKSRLLSDRFSAERPKGSFSTLEIQRTEQGDSAMYLCASDWTGDNIQYFGAGTRLSVL.

The gene calls are TRBV5-8 and TRBJ2-2, with D perhaps matching TRBD1 or TRBD2 (5 bases each). V lost 1 base, J lost 5 bases, and 15 bases lay in between. Germline lookup yields CDR1 SGHTS and CDR2 YDEGEE. There are 16 residues in the CDR3. This CDR3 reads CASSLTWGSETGELFF. CDR3 sequence (DNA): TGTGCCAGCAGCTTGACGTGGGGGAGTGAGACCGGGGAGCTGTTTTTT.

This clonotype was counted a few times. This chain uses TRBV5-1 with TRBJ1-2; D possibly corresponds to TRBD1 (5 bases). The germline V gene encodes CDR1 SGHRS and CDR2 YFSETQ. V lost 3 bases, J lost 8 bases, and 20 bases lay in between. The CDR3 totals 15 residues. Here the CDR3 reads CASSYDKGLLRGYTF. In DNA form, the CDR3 reads TGCGCCAGCAGCTATGACAAGGGGTTACTTCGAGGCTACACCTTC.

The genes are TRBV24-1 and TRBJ2-1, with 7 bases matching TRBD1. CDR3 length: 22 residues. Germline V gene data show CDR1 as KGHDR and CDR2 as SFDVKD. V dropped 2 bases and J dropped 0; count of bases not matched to a gene: 21. CDR3: CATSDSKIRDSAHFSSYNEQFF. The CDR3 DNA is TGTGCCACCAGTGATTCGAAAATCCGGGACAGCGCTCATTTCAGCTCCTACAATGAGCAGTTCTTC.

This clonotype was detected once. CDR3 residues: CAATRKNNSPLHF. For the CDR3, the DNA is TGTGCCGCAACGCGGAAAAATAATTCACCCCTCCACTTT. This chain connects TRBV7-2 to TRBJ1-6; no clear D. Germline V lookup: CDR1 SGHTA, CDR2 FQGNSA. The CDR3 is 13 residues long. V was pared by 11 bases and J by 5 bases, with 13 bases between. The full variable domain, with the rest looked up from reference TRBV7-2 and TRBJ1-6, is GAGVSQSPSNKVTEKGKDVELRCDPISGHTALYWYRQSLGQGLEFLIYFQGNSAPDKSGLPSDRFSAERTGGSVSTLTIQRTQQEDSAVYLCAATRKNNSPLHFGNGTRLTVT.

V and J are TRBV2 and TRBJ2-1, with D uncertain. This CDR3 is 13 amino acids long. The V and J ends lost 4 bases and 8 bases respectively, with 12 bases between them. CDR1 SNHLY and CDR2 FYNNEI come from the germline V gene. Here the CDR3 reads CASSGQFSDEQFF. The CDR3 region has the DNA TGTGCCAGCAGTGGCCAGTTTTCAGATGAGCAGTTCTTC.

This clonotype was observed a single time. The chain recombines TRBV6-1 with TRBJ2-3, with 8 bases aligning to TRBD2. This CDR3 region has 16 residues. After removal of 6 bases from V and 2 bases from J, the junction contained 10 bases not matched to a gene. CDR1 and CDR2 from the germline V gene are MNHNS and SASEGT. The CDR3 region is CASRPGTSYLTDTQYF. CDR3 coding DNA: TGTGCCAGCAGACCCGGGACTAGTTACCTCACAGATACGCAGTATTTT.

The gene calls are TRBV20-1 and TRBJ2-3; D is uncertain. The CDR3 loop spans 15 amino acids. From germline, CDR1 is DFQATT and CDR2 SNEGSKA (reference sequence). Deletions cut 1 base from V and 5 bases from J, with 16 bases between. The CDR3 coding sequence is TGCAGTGCTAGAGGTTTTGATGGCCTCCAAGATACGCAGTATTTT. It codes for CSARGFDGLQDTQYF.

This clonotype was recorded only once. This chain links TRBV6-2 or TRBV6-3 with TRBJ2-1; a possible D gene is TRBD2 (7 bases). V was trimmed by 3 bases and J by 7 bases, leaving 16 bases between them. This CDR3 is built from 15 residues. CDR1 and CDR2 (germline): MNHEY, SVGEGT. For the CDR3, the DNA is TGTGCCAGCAGTTATACTCGGGGGGCCCCAAATGAGCAGTTCTTC. Residues: CASSYTRGAPNEQFF.

The chain joins TRBV15 to TRBJ1-1; unclear D gene. V was shortened by 0 bases and J by 11 bases, with 16 bases between the two germline ends. The CDR3 covers 14 residues. The germline V gene encodes CDR1 LNHNV and CDR2 YYDKDF (reference sequence). CDR3 in amino acids: CATSRESTSVGAFF. In nucleotides, the CDR3 is TGTGCCACCAGCAGAGAAAGTACGTCTGTGGGGGCTTTCTTT.

The chain uses TRBV13 and TRBJ2-1; 7 bases align to TRBD2. The CDR3 loop spans 16 amino acids. The germline V gene has CDR1 PRHDT and CDR2 FYEKMQ (reference sequence). J was trimmed by 2 bases and V by 0 bases; bases with no gene match: 4. The CDR3 here is CASSLGVGGTYNEQFF. CDR3 coding DNA: TGTGCCAGCAGCTTAGGTGTGGGGGGGACCTACAATGAGCAGTTCTTC.

V usage is TRBV7-9 and J usage is TRBJ2-6; D is perhaps TRBD2 (5 bases). In germline, CDR1 is SEHNR, CDR2 FQNEAQ (reference sequence). The CDR3 is 16 residues long. The ends were cut back, 3 bases at V and 0 bases at J, with 9 bases in the middle. CDR3 sequence: CASSFERSSGANVLTF. The CDR3 region has the DNA TGTGCCAGCAGCTTCGAGCGGAGCTCTGGGGCCAACGTCCTGACTTTC.